This T cell receptor (beta chain) comes out of a study of monozygotic twins with inflammatory bowel disease. The CDR3 sequence is 11 residues long. From its re-call of the 5' RACE reads, TCRdb lists each CDR3 protein once, without DNA. This sample's table has around 380,000 distinct CDR3 sequences. The sequence was obtained from a human donor with ulcerative colitis or Crohn's disease, or a healthy co-twin of an affected twin (not recorded which). This chain links TRBV12-3 or TRBV12-4 with TRBJ1-3. The sequenced material came from blood. CDR3 protein: CASSPRDTIYF.